Below, 2 T cell receptor beta chains from the same sample are listed, as sequenced in a study of cytomegalovirus exposure and HLA in healthy donors. 13 Jbeta primers and 60 Vbeta primers were used for the PCR. TCRdb's table, derived via immunoSEQ multiplex PCR, lists solely in-frame clones and lacks some. Here the sample spans 100,000 or so clones, 78% being singletons. The sequenced material came from PBMCs. The receptors come from a man aged 30-40 years in good health and CMV-seronegative.

The CDR3 DNA is TGTGCCAGCAGCGCTGAGACCTACGAGCAGTACTTC. Its protein is CASSAETYEQYF. This sequence joins TRBV5-4 and TRBJ2-7; D unclear. V was pared by 4 bases and J by 2 bases, with 7 bases between. The CDR3 extends over 12 amino acids. The germline CDR1 and CDR2 sequences are SGHNT and YYREEE (reference sequence).

The chain uses TRBV11-3 and TRBJ2-5, with D possibly TRBD2 on 7 matching bases. V lost 5 bases, J lost 7 bases, and 14 bases lay in between. Per germline, CDR1 SGHNT and CDR2 YENEEA. The CDR3 consists of 13 residues. The CDR3 reads CASSEGGAGTQYF. The CDR3 DNA reads TGTGCCAGCAGCGAGGGGGGGGCAGGGACCCAGTACTTC.